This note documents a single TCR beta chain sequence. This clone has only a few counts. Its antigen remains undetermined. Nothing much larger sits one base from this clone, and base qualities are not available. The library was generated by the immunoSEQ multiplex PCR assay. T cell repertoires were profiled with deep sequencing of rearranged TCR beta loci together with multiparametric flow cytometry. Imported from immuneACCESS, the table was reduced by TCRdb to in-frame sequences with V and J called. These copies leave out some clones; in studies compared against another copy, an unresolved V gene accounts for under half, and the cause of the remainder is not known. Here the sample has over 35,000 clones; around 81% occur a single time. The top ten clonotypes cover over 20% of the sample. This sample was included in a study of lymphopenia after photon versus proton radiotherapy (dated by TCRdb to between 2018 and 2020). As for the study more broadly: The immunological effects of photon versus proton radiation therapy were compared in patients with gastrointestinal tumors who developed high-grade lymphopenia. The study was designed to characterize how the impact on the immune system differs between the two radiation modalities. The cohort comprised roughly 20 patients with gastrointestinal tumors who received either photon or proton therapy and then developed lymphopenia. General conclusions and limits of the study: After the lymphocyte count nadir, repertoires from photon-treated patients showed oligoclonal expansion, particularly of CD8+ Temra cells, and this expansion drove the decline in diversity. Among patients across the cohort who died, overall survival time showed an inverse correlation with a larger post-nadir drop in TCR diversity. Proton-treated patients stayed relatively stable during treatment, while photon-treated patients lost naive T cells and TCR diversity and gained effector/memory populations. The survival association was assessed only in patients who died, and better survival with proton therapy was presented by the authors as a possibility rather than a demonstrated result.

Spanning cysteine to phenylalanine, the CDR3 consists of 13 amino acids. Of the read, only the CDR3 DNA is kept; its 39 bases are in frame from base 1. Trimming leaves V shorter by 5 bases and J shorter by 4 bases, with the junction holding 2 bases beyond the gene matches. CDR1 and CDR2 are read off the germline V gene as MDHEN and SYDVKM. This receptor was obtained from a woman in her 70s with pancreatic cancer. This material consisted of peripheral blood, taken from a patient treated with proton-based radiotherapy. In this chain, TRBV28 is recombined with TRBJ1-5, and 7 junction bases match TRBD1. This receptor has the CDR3 CASSTGQNQPQHF. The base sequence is TGTGCCAGCAGTACGGGACAGAATCAGCCCCAGCATTTT.